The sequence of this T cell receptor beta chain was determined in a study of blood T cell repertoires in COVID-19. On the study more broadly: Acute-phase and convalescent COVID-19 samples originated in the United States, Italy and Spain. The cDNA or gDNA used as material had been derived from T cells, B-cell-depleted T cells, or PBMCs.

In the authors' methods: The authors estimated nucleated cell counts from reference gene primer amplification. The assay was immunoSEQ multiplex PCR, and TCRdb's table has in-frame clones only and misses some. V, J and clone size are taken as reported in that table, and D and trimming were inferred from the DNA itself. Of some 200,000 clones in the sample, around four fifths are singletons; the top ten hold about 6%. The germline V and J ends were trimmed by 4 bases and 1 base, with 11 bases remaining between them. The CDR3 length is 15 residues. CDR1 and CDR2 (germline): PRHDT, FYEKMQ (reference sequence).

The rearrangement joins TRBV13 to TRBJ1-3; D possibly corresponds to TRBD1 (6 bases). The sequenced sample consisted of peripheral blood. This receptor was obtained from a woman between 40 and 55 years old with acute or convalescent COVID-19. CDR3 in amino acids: CASSSQGTSGNTIYF. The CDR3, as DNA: TGTGCCAGCAGCTCCCAGGGGACGTCTGGAAACACCATATATTTT.